The TCR beta chain under discussion was sequenced for a study of cytomegalovirus exposure and HLA in healthy donors. Study-level findings and limits: The study listed 164 cytomegalovirus-associated TCR beta chains.

The germline gives CDR1 SGHRS, CDR2 YFSETQ. The junction had 6 bases not matched to a gene; V was cut back by 4 bases and J by 3 bases. CDR3 length: 14 residues. It was with 60 Vbeta and 13 Jbeta primers that the PCR ran. The table came from immunoSEQ multiplex PCR; TCRdb's copy has only in-frame clones and leaves some out. Of 230,000 or so clones in the sample, 80% to 95% were seen once. Concerning this clone: What it recognizes is unknown.

This clonotype was obtained from a girl aged 2-15 years in good health and CMV-seronegative. The sample comprised PBMCs. The rearrangement joins TRBV5-1 to TRBJ2-7, with TRBD1 identical over 8 bases. In DNA, the CDR3 is TGCGCCAGCAGCCCTACCGGGACAGGCTACGAGCAGTACTTC. It is translated as CASSPTGTGYEQYF.